This T cell receptor (beta chain) was sequenced for a study of Ad26.COV2.S vaccination and SARS-CoV-2 variants. About the research overall: The authors gave Ad26.COV2.S intramuscularly, either once or twice 56 days apart. Study results and caveats: Researchers reported similar non-spike TCR breadth in vaccine and placebo recipients.

Treatment: approximately 18 received Ad26.COV2.S at low or high dose, single or two shots; about five received placebo; per-sample allocation not given. On day 63 after the first injection, vaccine and placebo recipients gave samples. Cohort 1b enrolled adults aged 18-55 years in Boston. As for this clone: The antigen is unknown.

This table comes from immunoSEQ multiplex PCR, and its TCRdb copy is limited to in-frame clones, with some not included. The sample includes roughly 250,000 clones, approximately 90% of them seen just once. This CDR3 spans 15 amino acids. The V gene's germline CDR1 is SGHRS and CDR2 YFSETQ. V lost 4 bases and J lost 7; bases outside the gene matches: 9. The chain links TRBV5-1 to TRBJ1-5, with 9 bases that match TRBD1. This TCR was sampled from a person between 18 and 59 years old who received the Ad26.COV2.S COVID-19 vaccine or a placebo. Sample: peripheral blood, taken in a trial of Ad26.COV2.S vaccine versus placebo. The CDR3 coding sequence is TGCGCCAGCAGCGAGGGACAGGGCCCTCAACAGCCCCAGCATTTT. This sequence encodes CASSEGQGPQQPQHF.